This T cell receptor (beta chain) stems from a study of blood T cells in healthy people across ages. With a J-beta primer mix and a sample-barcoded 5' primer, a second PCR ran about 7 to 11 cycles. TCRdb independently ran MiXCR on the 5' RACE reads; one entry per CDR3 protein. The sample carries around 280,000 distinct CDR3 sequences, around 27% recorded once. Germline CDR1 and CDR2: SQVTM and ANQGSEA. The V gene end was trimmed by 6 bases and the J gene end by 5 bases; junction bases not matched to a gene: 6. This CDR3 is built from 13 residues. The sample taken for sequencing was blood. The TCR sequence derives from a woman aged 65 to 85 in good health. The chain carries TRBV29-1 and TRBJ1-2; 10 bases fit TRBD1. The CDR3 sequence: CSVPDRGGYGYTF. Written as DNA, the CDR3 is TGCAGCGTCCCGGACAGGGGGGGATATGGCTACACCTTC.